A selection of T cell receptor beta chains follows, all from one sample in a study of CD8 T cells in ankylosing spondylitis. TCRdb re-called the 5' RACE reads with MiXCR, one entry per CDR3 protein. The sample lists around 390,000 distinct CDR3 sequences, about a fifth occurring once. The source material was blood, either unsorted or a sorted T cell fraction (not recorded which). The receptors shown here come from a male donor with ankylosing spondylitis. Both conserved end residues are part of each CDR3. The order of the fields is J gene, D gene, V gene, clone size, CDR3 protein, CDR3 DNA. A D gene is named only where the DNA matches it firmly. Part of the rows lack a size; the others show once, few, many or a class for expanded clones.

J gene: TRBJ2-7
D gene: .
V gene: TRBV20-1
clone size: many
CDR3 protein: CSAGHAGTLGEQYF
CDR3 DNA: TGCAGTGCTGGACACGCCGGGACTTTGGGCGAGCAGTACTTC

J gene: TRBJ1-2
D gene: .
V gene: TRBV7-9
clone size: many
CDR3 protein: CASSLGTSFYGYTF
CDR3 DNA: TGTGCCAGCAGCTTAGGAACCAGCTTCTATGGCTACACCTTC

J gene: TRBJ1-1
D gene: .
V gene: TRBV11-2
clone size: .
CDR3 protein: CASSFVGYMNTEAFF
CDR3 DNA: TGTGCCAGCAGCTTTGTCGGGTACATGAACACTGAAGCTTTCTTT

J gene: TRBJ2-5
D gene: TRBD1
V gene: TRBV9
clone size: .
CDR3 protein: CASSGTGTWETQYF
CDR3 DNA: TGTGCCAGCAGCGGGACAGGGACCTGGGAGACCCAGTACTTC

J gene: TRBJ2-1
D gene: .
V gene: TRBV2
clone size: .
CDR3 protein: CASRPLADPVDNEQFF
CDR3 DNA: TGTGCCAGCAGGCCCTTAGCGGACCCGGTTGACAATGAGCAGTTCTTC

J gene: TRBJ2-1
D gene: TRBD2
V gene: TRBV27
clone size: .
CDR3 protein: CASSLSRQSGRAGEQFF
CDR3 DNA: TGTGCCAGCAGTTTATCGCGGCAAAGCGGGAGGGCTGGTGAGCAGTTCTTC

J gene: TRBJ2-3
D gene: TRBD2
V gene: TRBV12-3/TRBV12-4
clone size: many
CDR3 protein: CASSFGSGSVDTQYF
CDR3 DNA: TGTGCCAGCAGTTTTGGTAGCGGGAGTGTGGATACGCAGTATTTT

J gene: TRBJ2-3
D gene: .
V gene: TRBV7-3
clone size: once
CDR3 protein: CASSLSPGPGTDTQYF
CDR3 DNA: TGTGCCAGCAGTTTATCCCCCGGACCAGGAACAGATACGCAGTATTTT

J gene: TRBJ2-5
D gene: TRBD2
V gene: TRBV18
clone size: .
CDR3 protein: CASSSRTSSLRETQYF
CDR3 DNA: TGTGCCAGCTCATCCCGGACTAGCTCGCTCAGAGAGACCCAGTACTTC

J gene: TRBJ2-3
D gene: .
V gene: TRBV24-1
clone size: .
CDR3 protein: CATSEDNTDTQYF
CDR3 DNA: TGTGCCACCAGTGAAGATAACACAGATACGCAGTATTTT

J gene: TRBJ1-5
D gene: TRBD1
V gene: TRBV6-1
clone size: few
CDR3 protein: CASSWDRGIQPQHF
CDR3 DNA: TGTGCCAGCAGCTGGGACAGGGGAATCCAGCCCCAGCATTTT

J gene: TRBJ2-1
D gene: .
V gene: TRBV3-1
clone size: few
CDR3 protein: CASSRTPGSYNEQFF
CDR3 DNA: TGTGCCAGCAGCCGGACCCCCGGCTCCTACAATGAGCAGTTCTTC

J gene: TRBJ2-4
D gene: .
V gene: TRBV3-1
clone size: few
CDR3 protein: CASTSQLAKNIQYF
CDR3 DNA: TGTGCCAGCACCTCCCAGTTAGCCAAAAACATTCAGTACTTC

J gene: TRBJ1-1
D gene: .
V gene: TRBV19
clone size: .
CDR3 protein: CASSFPGTLNTEAFF
CDR3 DNA: TGTGCCAGTAGTTTTCCCGGGACCCTGAACACTGAAGCTTTCTTT

J gene: TRBJ2-3
D gene: .
V gene: TRBV5-6
clone size: .
CDR3 protein: CASSLGGLADPITDTQYF
CDR3 DNA: TGTGCCAGCAGCTTGGGGGGGCTAGCGGACCCCATCACAGATACGCAGTATTTT

J gene: TRBJ2-3
D gene: .
V gene: TRBV20-1
clone size: .
CDR3 protein: CSAGRTTDTQYF
CDR3 DNA: TGCAGTGCTGGAAGGACCACAGATACGCAGTATTTT

J gene: TRBJ2-3
D gene: .
V gene: TRBV2
clone size: few
CDR3 protein: CASSERGLETTDTQYF
CDR3 DNA: TGTGCCAGCAGCGAGAGAGGACTGGAAACCACAGATACGCAGTATTTT

J gene: TRBJ2-1
D gene: TRBD2
V gene: TRBV7-8
clone size: few
CDR3 protein: CASSLARLAGESHNEQFF
CDR3 DNA: TGTGCCAGCAGCTTAGCTAGACTAGCGGGAGAGTCCCACAATGAGCAGTTCTTC

J gene: TRBJ2-1
D gene: .
V gene: TRBV6-2/TRBV6-3
clone size: few
CDR3 protein: CASRAQGAGLYNEQFF
CDR3 DNA: TGTGCCAGCAGAGCCCAAGGTGCGGGTCTCTACAATGAGCAGTTCTTC

J gene: TRBJ2-3
D gene: TRBD1
V gene: TRBV30
clone size: few
CDR3 protein: CAWSWGQAGDTQYF
CDR3 DNA: TGTGCCTGGAGTTGGGGACAGGCCGGAGATACGCAGTATTTT

J gene: TRBJ2-7
D gene: TRBD2
V gene: TRBV29-1
clone size: .
CDR3 protein: CSVFLAGQRGEQYF
CDR3 DNA: TGCAGCGTTTTTTTAGCGGGGCAACGCGGCGAGCAGTACTTC

J gene: TRBJ2-5
D gene: .
V gene: TRBV20-1
clone size: .
CDR3 protein: CSARAGWGETQYF
CDR3 DNA: TGCAGTGCTAGAGCAGGGTGGGGGGAGACCCAGTACTTC

J gene: TRBJ1-4
D gene: .
V gene: TRBV9
clone size: .
CDR3 protein: CASSPRTNEKLFF
CDR3 DNA: TGTGCCAGCAGCCCGCGGACTAATGAAAAACTGTTTTTT

J gene: TRBJ2-3
D gene: TRBD1
V gene: TRBV7-9
clone size: few
CDR3 protein: CASSSDRGPDTQYF
CDR3 DNA: TGTGCCAGCAGCTCTGACAGGGGACCAGATACGCAGTATTTT

J gene: TRBJ2-3
D gene: TRBD1
V gene: TRBV2
clone size: .
CDR3 protein: CASSVDRGVADTQYF
CDR3 DNA: TGTGCCAGCAGTGTCGACAGGGGGGTAGCAGATACGCAGTATTTT

J gene: TRBJ1-4
D gene: TRBD1
V gene: TRBV15
clone size: .
CDR3 protein: CATSRDRTGQDEKLFF
CDR3 DNA: TGTGCCACCAGCAGAGATCGGACAGGGCAGGACGAAAAACTGTTTTTT

J gene: TRBJ1-5
D gene: .
V gene: TRBV6-1
clone size: .
CDR3 protein: CALGVWGNQPQHF
CDR3 DNA: TGTGCCCTTGGGGTTTGGGGCAATCAGCCCCAGCATTTT

J gene: TRBJ2-2
D gene: .
V gene: TRBV5-1
clone size: .
CDR3 protein: CASSLATGASTGELFF
CDR3 DNA: TGCGCCAGCAGCTTGGCGACGGGGGCGAGCACCGGGGAGCTGTTTTTT

J gene: TRBJ2-5
D gene: .
V gene: TRBV5-1
clone size: .
CDR3 protein: CASSIVWETQYF
CDR3 DNA: TGCGCCAGCTCCATCGTATGGGAGACCCAGTACTTC